This T cell receptor (beta chain) was retrieved from a study of vaccination and CD4 T cells after COVID-19. For the study at large: Convalescent donors were composed of six males and four females, of whom two were Hispanic.

Turning to this clonotype: Its antigen remains unknown.

There are 16 residues in the CDR3. Trimming at V came to 0 bases and at J to 4 bases, leaving 5 bases not matched to a gene. Germline CDR1 is MNHEY and CDR2 is SVGAGI. Cultured CD4+ T cells had their DNA profiled by the Oncomine TCR Beta short-read assay. TCRdb re-derived calls from the PCR reads in MiXCR, one entry per CDR3 protein. The data contain thousands of distinct CDR3 sequences, around two fifths of them singletons. Indicated treatment: approximately 9-day PBMC culture with coronavirus spike peptide pools or control peptides (ViraFEST assay). CD4+ T-cell collection from the unexposed donor predated the COVID-19 pandemic (2011-2018). Where cells permitted, unexposed-donor CD4+ T cells were probed with SARS-CoV-2 S/N and four cold-coronavirus spikes.

The sample taken for sequencing was CD4+ T cells from blood, cultured in vitro. The chain couples TRBV6-5 to TRBJ1-2; TRBD1 matches 10 bases. The source of this sequence is a human donor in good health. CDR3 in DNA: TGTGCCAGCAGTTACTCGAGGACAGGGGGAAGCTATGGCTACACCTTC. This translates into CASSYSRTGGSYGYTF.